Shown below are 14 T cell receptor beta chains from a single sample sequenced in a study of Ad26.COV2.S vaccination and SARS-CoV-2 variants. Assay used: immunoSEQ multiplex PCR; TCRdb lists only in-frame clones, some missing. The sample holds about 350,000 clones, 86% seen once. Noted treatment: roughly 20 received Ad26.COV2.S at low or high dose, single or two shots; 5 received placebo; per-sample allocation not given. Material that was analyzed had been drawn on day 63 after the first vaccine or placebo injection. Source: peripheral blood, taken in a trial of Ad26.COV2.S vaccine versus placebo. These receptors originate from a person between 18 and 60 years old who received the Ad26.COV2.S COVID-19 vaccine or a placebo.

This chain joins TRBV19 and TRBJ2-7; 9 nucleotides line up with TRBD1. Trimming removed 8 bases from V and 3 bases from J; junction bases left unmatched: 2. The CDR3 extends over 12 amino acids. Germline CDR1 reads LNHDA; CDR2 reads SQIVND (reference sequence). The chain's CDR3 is CASRQGDYEQYF. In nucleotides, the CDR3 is TGTGCCAGTCGACAGGGGGACTACGAGCAGTACTTC.

DNA of the CDR3: TGCGCCAGCAGTCCCCGTCAGGGGTATGGCAATCAGCCCCAGCATTTT. Translated: CASSPRQGYGNQPQHF. The chain combines TRBV4-3 with TRBJ1-5; the D gene is possibly TRBD1 (6 bases). The length of the CDR3 is 16 residues. V lost 6 bases, J lost 2 bases, and 17 bases lay in between. CDR1 LGHNA and CDR2 YSLEER come from the germline V gene.

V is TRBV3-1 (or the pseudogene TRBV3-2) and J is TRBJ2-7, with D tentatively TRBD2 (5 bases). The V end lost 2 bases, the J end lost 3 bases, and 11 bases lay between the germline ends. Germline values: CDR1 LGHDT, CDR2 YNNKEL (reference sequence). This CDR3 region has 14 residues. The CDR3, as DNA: TGTGCCAGCAGCCAATACGGGGTGGGCTACGAGCAGTACTTC. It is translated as CASSQYGVGYEQYF.

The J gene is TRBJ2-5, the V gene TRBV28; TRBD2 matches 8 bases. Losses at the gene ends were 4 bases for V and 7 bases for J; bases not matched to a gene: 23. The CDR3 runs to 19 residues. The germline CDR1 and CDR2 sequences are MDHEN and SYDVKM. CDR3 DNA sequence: TGTGCCAGCAGTTCCTCTAGCGGGCGACACTTAACGCGGTACGGGACCCAGTACTTC. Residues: CASSSSSGRHLTRYGTQYF.

CDR3: CASSLEAVKYGYTF. The CDR3 DNA sequence: TGTGCCAGCAGCTTAGAGGCAGTTAAATATGGCTACACCTTC. This chain links TRBV5-4 with TRBJ1-2; D unclear. CDR3 length: 14 residues. Trimming cost V 2 bases and J 5 bases, with 13 bases left between them. Germline CDR1 reads SGHNT; CDR2 reads YYREEE (reference sequence).

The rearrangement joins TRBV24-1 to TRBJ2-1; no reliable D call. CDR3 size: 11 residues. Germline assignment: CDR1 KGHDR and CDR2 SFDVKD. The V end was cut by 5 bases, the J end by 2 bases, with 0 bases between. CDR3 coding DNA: TGTGCCACCAGTGCCTACAATGAGCAGTTCTTC. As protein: CATSAYNEQFF.

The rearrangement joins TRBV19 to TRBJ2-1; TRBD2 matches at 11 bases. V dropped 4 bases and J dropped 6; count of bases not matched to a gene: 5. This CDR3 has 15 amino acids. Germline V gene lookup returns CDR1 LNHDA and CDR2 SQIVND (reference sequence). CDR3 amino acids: CASSTRGLAVNEQFF. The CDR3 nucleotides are TGTGCCAGTAGTACAAGGGGACTAGCGGTCAATGAGCAGTTCTTC.

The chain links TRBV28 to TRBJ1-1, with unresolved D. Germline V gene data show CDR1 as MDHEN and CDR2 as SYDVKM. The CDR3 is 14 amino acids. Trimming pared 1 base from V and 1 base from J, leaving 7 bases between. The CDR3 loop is CASSLFPGNTEAFF. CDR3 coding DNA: TGTGCCAGCAGTTTATTCCCAGGGAACACTGAAGCTTTCTTT. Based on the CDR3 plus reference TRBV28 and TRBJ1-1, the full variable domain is DVKVTQSSRYLVKRTGEKVFLECVQDMDHENMFWYRQDPGLGLRLIYFSYDVKMKEKGDIPEGYSVSREKKERFSLILESASTNQTSMYLCASSLFPGNTEAFFGQGTRLTVV.

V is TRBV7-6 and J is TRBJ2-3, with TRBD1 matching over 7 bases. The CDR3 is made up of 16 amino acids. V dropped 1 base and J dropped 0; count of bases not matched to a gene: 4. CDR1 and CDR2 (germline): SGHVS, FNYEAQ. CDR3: CASSLGAGGSTDTQYF. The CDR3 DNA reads TGTGCCAGCAGCTTAGGCGCAGGGGGTAGCACAGATACGCAGTATTTT.

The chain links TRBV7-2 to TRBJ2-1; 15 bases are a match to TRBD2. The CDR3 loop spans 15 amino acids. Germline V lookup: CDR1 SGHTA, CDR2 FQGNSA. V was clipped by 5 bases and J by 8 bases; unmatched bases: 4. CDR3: CASSKGLAGGHEQFF. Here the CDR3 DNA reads TGTGCCAGCAGCAAGGGACTAGCGGGAGGCCATGAGCAGTTCTTC.

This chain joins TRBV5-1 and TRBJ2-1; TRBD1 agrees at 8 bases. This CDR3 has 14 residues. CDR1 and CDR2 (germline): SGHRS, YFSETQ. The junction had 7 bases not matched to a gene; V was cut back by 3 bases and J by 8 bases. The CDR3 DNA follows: TGCGCCAGCAGCTGGACAGGGAAGGACGATGAGCAGTTCTTC. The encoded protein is CASSWTGKDDEQFF.

CDR3 nucleotide sequence: TGTGCCAGCAGCCCCAGGGTGAGCTCTGGAAACACCATATATTTT. The encoded protein is CASSPRVSSGNTIYF. The chain links TRBV7-2 to TRBJ1-3; D might be TRBD1 (5 bases). The CDR3 has 15 residues. V dropped 5 bases and J dropped 0 bases, with 11 bases sitting between them. Germline CDR1 and CDR2: SGHTA and FQGNSA.

CDR3 bases: TGCGCCAGCAGCGTACAGATGGGGGTTGGGGATGAAAAACTGTTTTTT. Translated: CASSVQMGVGDEKLFF. The J gene is TRBJ1-4, the V gene TRBV4-3; possibly TRBD1 for D (5 bases). Deletions cut 5 bases from V and 6 bases from J, with 19 bases between. The CDR3 loop spans 16 amino acids. Germline lookup yields CDR1 LGHNA and CDR2 YSLEER.

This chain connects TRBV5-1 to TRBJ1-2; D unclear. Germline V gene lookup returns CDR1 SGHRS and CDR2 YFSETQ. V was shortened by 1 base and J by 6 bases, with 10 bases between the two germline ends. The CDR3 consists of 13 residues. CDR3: CASSLWGADGYTF. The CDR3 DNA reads TGCGCCAGCAGCTTGTGGGGTGCCGATGGCTACACCTTC.